These 12 T cell receptor beta chains originate from one sample sequenced in a study of regulatory dendritic cells for organ transplantation. CFSE-labeled sorted T cells met regulatory or mature dendritic cells for around five days. Their antigens remain unidentified. The assay was immunoSEQ multiplex PCR, and TCRdb's table has in-frame clones only and misses some. This table has about 10,000 clones, around 80% appearing once. Material for sequencing was memory CD4+ T cells from blood cultured with dendritic cells. Subset denoted: CD45RO+ memory T cells. These receptors were taken from a human donor in good health.

The chain has TRBV23-1 and TRBJ2-7; the D is unclear. TRBV23-1 is an ORF; its function is uncertain. Between the trimmed V and J ends, which lost 6 bases and 0 bases, there was a span of 9 bases. The CDR3 is made up of 13 amino acids. The CDR3 region has the DNA TGCGCCAGCAGGCGGACGGACTCCTACGAGCAGTACTTC. Amino acid sequence: CASRRTDSYEQYF.

CDR3: CAWKVGFGGYTF. CDR3 sequence (DNA): TGTGCCTGGAAGGTGGGATTTGGTGGCTACACCTTC. The chain uses TRBV30 and TRBJ1-2; D remains ambiguous. Trimming removed 4 bases at V and 7 bases at J, with 13 bases between. Germline CDR1 GTSNPN, CDR2 SVGIG (reference sequence). CDR3 size: 12 residues.

This clone was seen a single time. The gene calls are TRBV27 and TRBJ2-7; 8 bases agree with TRBD1. Trimming at V came to 6 bases and at J to 2 bases, leaving 3 bases not matched to a gene. CDR1 and CDR2 (germline): MNHEY, SMNVEV (reference sequence). CDR3 length: 13 amino acids. CDR3 in DNA: TGTGCCAGCAGCCTGACAGGGGCCTACGAGCAGTACTTC. Translation: CASSLTGAYEQYF.

V usage is TRBV6-5 and J usage is TRBJ1-2, with TRBD1 matching over 10 bases. V lost 4 bases and J lost 4; bases outside the gene matches: 3. This CDR3 is 14 amino acids long. CDR1 is MNHEY, CDR2 SVGAGI, per germline. The CDR3 sequence: CASSSGQGFYGYTF. The CDR3 nucleotides are TGTGCCAGCAGTTCGGGACAGGGGTTCTATGGCTACACCTTC.

This sequence joins TRBV30 and TRBJ2-1, with 8 bases identical to TRBD2. Germline CDR1 reads GTSNPN; CDR2 reads SVGIG (reference sequence). The CDR3 spans 15 residues. V lost 0 bases, J lost 7 bases, and 8 bases stayed unmatched. CDR3: CAWSVGTSEGNEQFF. The CDR3 DNA sequence: TGTGCCTGGAGTGTCGGGACTAGTGAGGGGAATGAGCAGTTCTTC.

V usage is TRBV6-1 and J usage is TRBJ2-5; 10 positions agree with TRBD1. V trimming: 6 bases; J trimming: 2 bases; junction bases outside the gene matches: 3. CDR3 length: 14 residues. Per germline, CDR1 MNHNS and CDR2 SASEGT. The CDR3 DNA is TGTGCCAGCAGAAGGGACAGGGGACAAGAGACCCAGTACTTC. This encodes CASRRDRGQETQYF.

The chain's CDR3 is CASSLASIWGEPGNTIYF. In nucleotides, the CDR3 is TGTGCCAGCAGCTTAGCGAGTATATGGGGAGAACCTGGAAACACCATATATTTT. This chain joins TRBV7-9 and TRBJ1-3; no reliable D call. Germline assignment: CDR1 SEHNR and CDR2 FQNEAQ (reference sequence). The CDR3 is 18 amino acids. Trimming removed 0 bases from V and 2 bases from J, with 17 bases in between. The full variable domain, with the rest looked up from reference TRBV7-9 and TRBJ1-3, is DTGVSQNPRHKITKRGQNVTFRCDPISEHNRLYWYRQTLGQGPEFLTYFQNEAQLEKSRLLSDRFSAERPKGSFSTLEIQRTEQGDSAMYLCASSLASIWGEPGNTIYFGEGSWLTVV.

The chain joins TRBV7-2 to TRBJ2-5; 9 nucleotides align to TRBD1. This CDR3 comprises 14 residues. Germline V gives CDR1 SGHTA, CDR2 FQGNSA. After removal of 5 bases from V and 6 bases from J, the junction contained 7 bases not matched to a gene. CDR3 coding DNA: TGTGCCAGCAGCGCCGGGACAGGGATGAAGACCCAGTACTTC. Protein sequence: CASSAGTGMKTQYF.

CDR3 amino acids: CASSPQGVGANVLTF. The DNA for the CDR3 is TGTGCCAGCAGCCCCCAGGGGGTGGGGGCCAACGTCCTGACTTTC. This chain uses TRBV7-2 with TRBJ2-6; 7 nucleotides line up with TRBD1. The germline gives CDR1 SGHTA, CDR2 FQGNSA. The CDR3 has 15 amino acids. Losses at the gene ends were 5 bases for V and 4 bases for J; bases not matched to a gene: 5.

J is TRBJ2-2 and V is TRBV4-3, with no clear D. The CDR3 covers 15 residues. CDR1 and CDR2 from the germline V gene are LGHNA and YSLEER. V was cut by 0 bases and J by 6 bases, with 11 bases left in between. The CDR3 nucleotides read TGCGCCAGCAGCCAAGATCAAGGGTTCCCCGGGGAGCTGTTTTTT. It is translated as CASSQDQGFPGELFF.

The chain has TRBV2 and TRBJ1-5, with a possible D match to TRBD1 (6 bases). The V gene's germline CDR1 is SNHLY and CDR2 FYNNEI. The CDR3 is made up of 13 amino acids. The V and J ends lost 6 bases and 5 bases respectively, with 11 bases between them. CDR3 sequence: CASRVQGDQPQHF. CDR3 in DNA: TGTGCCAGCAGGGTACAGGGAGATCAGCCCCAGCATTTT.

V gene TRBV10-2 combines with J gene TRBJ2-1; maybe TRBD2 (6 bases). V dropped 1 base and J dropped 4 bases, with 17 bases sitting between them. In germline, CDR1 is WSHSY, CDR2 SAAADI. This CDR3 region has 17 residues. The CDR3 loop is CASSEYTGAPVYNEQFF. The CDR3 coding sequence is TGCGCCAGCAGTGAGTATACGGGAGCGCCAGTGTACAATGAGCAGTTCTTC.